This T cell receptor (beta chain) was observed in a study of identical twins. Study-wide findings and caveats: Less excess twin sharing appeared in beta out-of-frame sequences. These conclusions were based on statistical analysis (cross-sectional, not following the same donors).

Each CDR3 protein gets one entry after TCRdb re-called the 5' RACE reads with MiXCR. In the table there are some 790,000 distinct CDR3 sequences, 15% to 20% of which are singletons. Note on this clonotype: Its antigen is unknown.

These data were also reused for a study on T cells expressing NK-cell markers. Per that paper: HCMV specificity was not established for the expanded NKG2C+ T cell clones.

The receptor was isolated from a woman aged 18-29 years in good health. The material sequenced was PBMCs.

The CDR3: CASRLQGLNSYEQYF. The DNA for the CDR3 is TGTGCCAGCAGGTTACAGGGCCTGAACTCCTACGAGCAGTACTTC. The chain couples TRBV12-3 or TRBV12-4 to TRBJ2-7, with D perhaps matching TRBD1 (6 bases). V gave up 6 bases and J gave up 0 bases, with 15 bases separating them. The CDR3 loop spans 15 amino acids.